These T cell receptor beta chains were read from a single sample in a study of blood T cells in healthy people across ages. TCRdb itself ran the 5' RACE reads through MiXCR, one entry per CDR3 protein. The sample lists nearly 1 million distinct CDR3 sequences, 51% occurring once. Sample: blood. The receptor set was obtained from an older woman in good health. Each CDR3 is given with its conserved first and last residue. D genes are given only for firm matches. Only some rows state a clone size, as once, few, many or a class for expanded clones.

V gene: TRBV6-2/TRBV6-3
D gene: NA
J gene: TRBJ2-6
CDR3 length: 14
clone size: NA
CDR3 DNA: TGTGCCAGCAGCCTTAAAGGCTGGGCCAACGTCCTGACTTTC
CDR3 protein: CASSLKGWANVLTF

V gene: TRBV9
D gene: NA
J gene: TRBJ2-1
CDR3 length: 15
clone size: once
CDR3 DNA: TGTGCCAGCAGCGTAGGGGGGAGTGCGTACAATGAGCAGTTCTTC
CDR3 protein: CASSVGGSAYNEQFF

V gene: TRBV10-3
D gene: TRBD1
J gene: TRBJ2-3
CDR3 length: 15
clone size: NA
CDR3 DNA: TGTGCCATCAGTAGAGGACAGGGAGGCACAGATACGCAGTATTTT
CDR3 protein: CAISRGQGGTDTQYF

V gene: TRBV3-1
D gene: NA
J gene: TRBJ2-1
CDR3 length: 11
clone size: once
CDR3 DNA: TGTGCCAGCAGCCAAGCCGACAACGCGTTCTTC
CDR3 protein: CASSQADNAFF

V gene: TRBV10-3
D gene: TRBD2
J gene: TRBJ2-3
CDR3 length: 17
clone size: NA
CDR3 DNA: TGTGCCATCAGTGAGTCCGGAGGCGGGAGCGGCCCAGATACGCAGTATTTT
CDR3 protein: CAISESGGGSGPDTQYF

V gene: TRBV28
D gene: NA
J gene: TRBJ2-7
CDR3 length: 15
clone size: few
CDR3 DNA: TGTGCCAGCAGCCATACACGGGACACCGACTACGAGCAGTACTTC
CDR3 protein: CASSHTRDTDYEQYF

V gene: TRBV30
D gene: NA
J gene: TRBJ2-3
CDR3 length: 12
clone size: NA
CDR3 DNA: TGTGCCTGGACGACGGCCCCAGATACGCAGTATTTT
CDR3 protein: CAWTTAPDTQYF

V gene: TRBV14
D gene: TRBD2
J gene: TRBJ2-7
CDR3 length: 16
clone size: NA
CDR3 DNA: TGTGCCAGCAGCCGCGGCCCGGGACTAGCTCAGTACGAGCAGTACTTC
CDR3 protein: CASSRGPGLAQYEQYF

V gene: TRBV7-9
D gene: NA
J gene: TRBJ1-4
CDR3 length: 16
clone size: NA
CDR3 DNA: TGTGCCAGCAGACATACAGGGCCTGCAACTAATGAAAAACTGTTTTTT
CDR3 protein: CASRHTGPATNEKLFF

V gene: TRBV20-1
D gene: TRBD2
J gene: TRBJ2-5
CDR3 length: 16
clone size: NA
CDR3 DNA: TGCAGTGCTGAGGGGGGGTTAGCGGGAGAGGGAGAGACCCAGTACTTC
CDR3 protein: CSAEGGLAGEGETQYF

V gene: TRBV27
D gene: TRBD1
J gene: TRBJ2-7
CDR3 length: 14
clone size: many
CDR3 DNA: TGTGCCAGCAGTAGGAGACAGGGGGCGTACGAGCAGTACTTC
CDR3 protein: CASSRRQGAYEQYF

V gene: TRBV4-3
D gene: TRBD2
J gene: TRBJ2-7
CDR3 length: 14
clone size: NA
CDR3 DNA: TGCGCCAGCAGCCAAGTTCACGGGAGGAACGAGCAGTACTTC
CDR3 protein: CASSQVHGRNEQYF

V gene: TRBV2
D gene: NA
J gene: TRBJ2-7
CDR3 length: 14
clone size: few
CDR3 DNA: TGTGCCAGCAGGGTGGAGACGGGTCTCTACGAGCAGTACTTC
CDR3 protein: CASRVETGLYEQYF

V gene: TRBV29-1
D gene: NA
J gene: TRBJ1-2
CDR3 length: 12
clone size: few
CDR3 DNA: TGCAGCGTTGACGCGGGGAACTATGGCTACACCTTC
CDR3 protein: CSVDAGNYGYTF

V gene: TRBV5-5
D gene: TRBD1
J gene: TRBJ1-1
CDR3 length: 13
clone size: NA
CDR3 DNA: TGTGCCAGCAGCTCAGGGACAGGCAGTGAAGCTTTCTTT
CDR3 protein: CASSSGTGSEAFF

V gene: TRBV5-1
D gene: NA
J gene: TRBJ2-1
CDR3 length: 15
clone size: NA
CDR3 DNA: TGCGCCAGCAGCGACCTTCGAGGTTCTGGGGATGAGCAGTTCTTC
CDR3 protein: CASSDLRGSGDEQFF

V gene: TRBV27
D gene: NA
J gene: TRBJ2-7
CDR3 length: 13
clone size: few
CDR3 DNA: TGTGCCAGCAGCCGGGACACGGACTACGAGCAGTACTTC
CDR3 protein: CASSRDTDYEQYF

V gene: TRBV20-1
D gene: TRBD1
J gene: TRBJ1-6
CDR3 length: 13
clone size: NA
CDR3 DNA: TGCAGTGCCCCCGGGACAGGGGGATCACCCCTCCACTTT
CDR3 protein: CSAPGTGGSPLHF

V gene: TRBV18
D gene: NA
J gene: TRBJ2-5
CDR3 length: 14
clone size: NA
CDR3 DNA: TGTGCCAGCTCACCAACGGGACGGGACGGGACCCAGTACTTC
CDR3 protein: CASSPTGRDGTQYF

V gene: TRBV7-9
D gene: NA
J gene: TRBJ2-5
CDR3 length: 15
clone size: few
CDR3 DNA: TGTGCCAGCAGCGCTCCCGGGGTAGCCCACAATGAGCAGTACTTC
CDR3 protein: CASSAPGVAHNEQYF

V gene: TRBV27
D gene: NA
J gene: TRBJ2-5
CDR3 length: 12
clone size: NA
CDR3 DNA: TGTGCCAGCAGCATTATAGGCGATGAGCAGTACTTC
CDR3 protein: CASSIIGDEQYF

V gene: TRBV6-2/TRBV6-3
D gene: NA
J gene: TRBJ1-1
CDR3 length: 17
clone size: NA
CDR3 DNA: TGTGCCAGCACCTCCTTAATCCACGGGGGGATGGGGACTGAAGCTTTCTTT
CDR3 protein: CASTSLIHGGMGTEAFF